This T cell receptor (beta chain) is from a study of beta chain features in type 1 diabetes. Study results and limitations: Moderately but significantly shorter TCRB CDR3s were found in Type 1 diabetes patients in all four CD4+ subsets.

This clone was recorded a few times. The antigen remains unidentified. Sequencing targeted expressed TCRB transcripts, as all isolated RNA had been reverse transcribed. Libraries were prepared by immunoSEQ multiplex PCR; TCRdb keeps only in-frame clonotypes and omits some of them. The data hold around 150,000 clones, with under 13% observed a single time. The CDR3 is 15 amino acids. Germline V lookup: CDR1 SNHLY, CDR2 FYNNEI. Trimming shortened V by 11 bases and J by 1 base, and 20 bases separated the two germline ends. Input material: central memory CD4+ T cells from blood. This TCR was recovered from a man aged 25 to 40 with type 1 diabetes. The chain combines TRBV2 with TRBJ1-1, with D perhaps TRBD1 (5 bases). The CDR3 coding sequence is TGTGCCGCTAACCCCAGGGCGAATAAGAACACTGAAGCTTTCTTT. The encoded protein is CAANPRANKNTEAFF.